These 26 T cell receptor beta chains were sequenced from one sample in a study of cytomegalovirus exposure and HLA in healthy donors. The PCR ran on 60 Vbeta and 13 Jbeta primers. The data were produced by immunoSEQ multiplex PCR, yet TCRdb's version contains in-frame clones alone and is incomplete. The repertoire holds about 180,000 clones, with around 80% as singletons. Input material: PBMCs. These receptors were obtained from a man between 18 and 35 years old in good health and CMV-seronegative.

The V and J genes are TRBV5-1 and TRBJ2-1; TRBD1 aligns across 7 bases. After removal of 1 base from V and 0 bases from J, the junction contained 13 bases not matched to a gene. The CDR3 length is 19 residues. CDR1 and CDR2 from the germline V gene are SGHRS and YFSETQ. This CDR3 reads CASSLSTLTGASSYNEQFF. The CDR3 region has the DNA TGCGCCAGCAGCTTGAGTACCTTAACAGGGGCCAGCTCCTACAATGAGCAGTTCTTC. Variable domain in full (rest from reference TRBV5-1 and TRBJ2-1): KAGVTQTPRYLIKTRGQQVTLSCSPISGHRSVSWYQQTPGQGLQFLFEYFSETQRNKGNFPGRFSGRQFSNSRSEMNVSTLELGDSALYLCASSLSTLTGASSYNEQFFGPGTRLTVL.

V gene TRBV6-5 combines with J gene TRBJ1-1, with D unresolved. The germline gives CDR1 MNHEY, CDR2 SVGAGI. This CDR3 region has 13 residues. Trimming pared 6 bases from V and 7 bases from J, leaving 15 bases between. For the CDR3, the DNA is TGTGCCAGCAGATACATCGGACGGGATGAAGCTTTCTTT. This codes for CASRYIGRDEAFF.

J is TRBJ1-5 and V is TRBV15; D not resolved. This CDR3 is built from 15 residues. V was trimmed by 0 bases and J by 7 bases, leaving 13 bases between them. The germline gives CDR1 LNHNV, CDR2 YYDKDF (reference sequence). The CDR3 protein is CATSRDLSGSQPQHF. CDR3 coding DNA: TGTGCCACCAGCAGAGATCTCTCGGGTTCGCAGCCCCAGCATTTT. Full variable domain (remainder filled in from reference TRBV15 and TRBJ1-5): DAMVIQNPRYQVTQFGKPVTLSCSQTLNHNVMYWYQQKSSQAPKLLFHYYDKDFNNEADTPDNFQSRRPNTSFCFLDIRSPGLGDTAMYLCATSRDLSGSQPQHFGDGTRLSIL.

On this clone: Other DNA sequences in the same sample also yield this CDR3. The rearrangement uses TRBV7-9 and TRBJ2-7, with TRBD2 identical over 16 bases. Germline lookup yields CDR1 SEHNR and CDR2 FQNEAQ (reference sequence). The CDR3 runs 15 residues. After removal of 4 bases from V and 7 bases from J, the junction contained 4 bases not matched to a gene. The CDR3 DNA sequence: TGTGCCAGCAGCTCGGGACTAGCGGGGGGGCATGAGCAGTACTTC. Translated: CASSSGLAGGHEQYF.

J is TRBJ2-5 and V is TRBV10-3, with 8 bases fitting TRBD1. The J call could be wrong; TRBJ2-7 is a better fit for the DNA end. The germline gives CDR1 ENHRY, CDR2 SYGVKD. This CDR3 is built from 13 residues. The chain's CDR3 is CAISGQGADEQYF. CDR3 in DNA: TGTGCCATCAGTGGGCAGGGGGCCGACGAGCAGTACTTC.

For the CDR3, the DNA is TGTGCCAGCAGCCCGGGACAGGGGGCTGTTGGCTACACCTTC. Protein product: CASSPGQGAVGYTF. The rearrangement links TRBV5-4 to TRBJ1-2; TRBD1 matches 12 bases. Germline V gene lookup returns CDR1 SGHNT and CDR2 YYREEE (reference sequence). This CDR3 region has 14 residues. The V gene end was trimmed by 4 bases and the J gene end by 7 bases; junction bases not matched to a gene: 5.

CDR3 protein: CASSQGLAGGLRNNEQFF. CDR3 in DNA: TGCGCCAGCAGCCAAGGACTAGCGGGGGGCCTGCGGAACAATGAGCAGTTCTTC. The chain uses TRBV4-3 and TRBJ2-1, with 13 bases lining up with TRBD2. CDR1 LGHNA and CDR2 YSLEER come from the germline V gene. V lost 1 base and J lost 5; bases outside the gene matches: 8. The CDR3 has 18 residues.

This rearrangement joins TRBV5-1 to TRBJ2-1, with 9 bases fitting TRBD2. Germline CDR1 reads SGHRS; CDR2 reads YFSETQ. After removal of 4 bases from V and 0 bases from J, the junction contained 11 bases not matched to a gene. This CDR3 comprises 18 residues. CDR3 region: CASSPASLAGSSYNEQFF. The CDR3 DNA reads TGCGCCAGCAGCCCCGCCTCCCTAGCGGGGAGCTCCTACAATGAGCAGTTCTTC. The complete variable domain, with remaining parts taken from reference TRBV5-1 and TRBJ2-1, reads KAGVTQTPRYLIKTRGQQVTLSCSPISGHRSVSWYQQTPGQGLQFLFEYFSETQRNKGNFPGRFSGRQFSNSRSEMNVSTLELGDSALYLCASSPASLAGSSYNEQFFGPGTRLTVL.

The chain couples TRBV5-1 to TRBJ1-3, with D possibly being TRBD1 (6 bases). The germline V and J ends were trimmed by 4 bases and 8 bases, with 16 bases remaining between them. The CDR3 has 14 amino acids. Germline values: CDR1 SGHRS, CDR2 YFSETQ. As DNA, the CDR3 is TGCGCCAGCAGCCCCACGGGACATAGGGACACCATATATTTT. Protein sequence: CASSPTGHRDTIYF.

The chain joins TRBV30 to TRBJ1-1, with D unresolved. The germline V and J ends were trimmed by 3 bases and 0 bases, with 8 bases remaining between them. From germline, CDR1 is GTSNPN and CDR2 SVGIG (reference sequence). CDR3 length equals 13 residues. In DNA form, the CDR3 reads TGTGCCTGGAGCGCCGGTATGAACACTGAAGCTTTCTTT. Translated, it gives CAWSAGMNTEAFF. Supplemented by reference TRBV30 and TRBJ1-1, the full variable domain reads SQTIHQWPATLVQPVGSPLSLECTVEGTSNPNLYWYRQAAGRGLQLLFYSVGIGQISSEVPQNLSASRPQDRQFILSSKKLLLSDSGFYLCAWSAGMNTEAFFGQGTRLTVV.

This chain joins TRBV5-8 and TRBJ1-4, with 8 bases that match TRBD1. The germline V gene has CDR1 SGHTS and CDR2 YDEGEE. The trim removed 1 base at V and 8 bases at J, leaving 4 bases unmatched. CDR3 length: 14 residues. CDR3 sequence (DNA): TGTGCCAGCAGCTTGACAGGGGGAGAGGAAAAACTGTTTTTT. Translating it yields CASSLTGGEEKLFF.

The CDR3 nucleotides are TGTGCCAGCAGCCGAAAGTTCGTACAGGGCTATGGCTACACCTTC. Protein product: CASSRKFVQGYGYTF. V is TRBV11-3 and J is TRBJ1-2, with D tentatively TRBD1 (6 bases). CDR1 is SGHNT and CDR2 is YENEEA in the germline V gene. The V end lost 5 bases, the J end lost 4 bases, and 17 bases lay between the germline ends. The length of the CDR3 is 15 residues.

This chain connects TRBV27 to TRBJ1-1; maybe TRBD1 (5 bases). Trimming left V 3 bases short and J 2 bases short, with 16 bases between. From germline, CDR1 is MNHEY and CDR2 SMNVEV (reference sequence). The CDR3 has 16 amino acids. CDR3 DNA sequence: TGTGCCAGCAGTTTCCTGGCCCCTCAGGGTAACACTGAAGCTTTCTTT. This translates into CASSFLAPQGNTEAFF.

The V call is TRBV14, the J call TRBJ2-5; 14 nucleotides match TRBD2. The CDR3 loop spans 16 amino acids. Germline CDR1 and CDR2: SGHDN and FVKESK. After removal of 5 bases from V and 5 bases from J, the junction contained 7 bases not matched to a gene. CDR3 residues: CASSKTSGGAEETQYF. The CDR3 DNA reads TGTGCCAGCAGCAAGACTAGCGGGGGGGCCGAGGAGACCCAGTACTTC.

The sample holds a few counts of this clone. V usage is TRBV9 and J usage is TRBJ1-2; possibly TRBD1 for D (6 bases). The CDR3 runs 15 residues. Per the germline V gene, CDR1 is SGDLS and CDR2 is YYNGEE. Trimming took 3 bases from V and 4 from J, leaving 16 bases between them. In DNA form, the CDR3 reads TGTGCCAGCAGCGCCGGGGGGGGGCCGAGCTATGGCTACACCTTC. Amino acids: CASSAGGGPSYGYTF.

This chain connects TRBV6-5 to TRBJ2-3; D not certain. The V gene lost 0 bases and the J gene lost 5 bases, with 12 bases spanning the gap. Germline CDR1 is MNHEY and CDR2 is SVGAGI. The CDR3 is made up of 15 amino acids. CDR3 protein: CASSYSTSFLDTQYF. The CDR3, as DNA: TGTGCCAGCAGTTACTCGACTTCCTTTTTAGATACGCAGTATTTT.

This chain uses TRBV5-1 with TRBJ1-3; D uncertain. Germline CDR1 SGHRS, CDR2 YFSETQ. The length of the CDR3 is 15 residues. V gave up 4 bases and J gave up 3 bases, with 14 bases separating them. In nucleotides, the CDR3 is TGCGCCAGCAGCGGCTCACGGAGTGGTGGAAACACCATATATTTT. This codes for CASSGSRSGGNTIYF.

J is TRBJ1-6 and V is TRBV27; no clear D gene. The CDR3 extends over 14 amino acids. The germline CDR1 and CDR2 sequences are MNHEY and SMNVEV (reference sequence). V lost 1 base and J 13 bases, leaving 14 bases between the germline ends. The CDR3: CASSLWADGSPLHF. The DNA of the CDR3 is TGTGCCAGCAGTTTATGGGCCGATGGGTCCCCCCTCCACTTT.

CDR3 amino acids: CASSPLLAGNTGELFF. CDR3 DNA sequence: TGTGCCAGCAGTCCATTACTAGCGGGAAACACCGGGGAGCTGTTTTTT. The V gene is TRBV27, the J gene TRBJ2-2; 10 bases fit TRBD2. CDR1 is MNHEY and CDR2 is SMNVEV in the germline V gene (reference sequence). V lost 5 bases and J lost 2; bases outside the gene matches: 5. This CDR3 region has 16 residues.

This chain connects TRBV14 to TRBJ2-1; TRBD2 aligns across 8 bases. The CDR3 contains 17 residues. CDR1 and CDR2 (germline): SGHDN, FVKESK. V was pared by 4 bases and J by 7 bases, with 15 bases of the junction left unmatched. Here the CDR3 reads CASSPLHAGGVDNEQFF. CDR3 DNA: TGTGCCAGCAGCCCTCTTCACGCGGGAGGTGTTGATAATGAGCAGTTCTTC.

This clone was picked up a small number of times. The DNA of the CDR3 is TGTGCCAGCAGCGCAGGGGGAAACACCATATATTTT. Its protein is CASSAGGNTIYF. The chain is built from TRBV7-9 and TRBJ1-3; tentatively, D is TRBD1 (5 bases). Germline lookup yields CDR1 SEHNR and CDR2 FQNEAQ (reference sequence). This CDR3 has 12 amino acids. V lost 5 bases to trimming and J lost 4 bases, with 6 bases between them.

The J gene is TRBJ2-7, the V gene TRBV7-2; 8 bases are a match to TRBD2. The CDR3 is 16 residues long. Germline V gene data show CDR1 as SGHTA and CDR2 as FQGNSA. Trimming cost V 1 base and J 1 base; bases outside gene matches: 6. The CDR3 region has the DNA TGTGCCAGCAGCTTAGGGAGCGGGGGCCCATCCTACGAGCAGTACTTC. Residues: CASSLGSGGPSYEQYF.

This chain joins TRBV5-1 and TRBJ1-2; D ambiguous. The CDR3 runs 18 residues. V shed 0 bases and J shed 8 bases, with 26 bases lying between them. CDR1 is SGHRS and CDR2 is YFSETQ in the germline V gene. The DNA for the CDR3 is TGCGCCAGCAGCTTGGTGGCAGGCCGCGACGAACGTTATCGGGGCTACACCTTC. This sequence encodes CASSLVAGRDERYRGYTF.

CDR3 nucleotides: TGTGCCAGCAGCACCGGACAGCTGAACACTGAAGCTTTCTTT. Protein sequence: CASSTGQLNTEAFF. V gene TRBV5-4 combines with J gene TRBJ1-1, with D possibly TRBD1 on 6 matching bases. CDR3 length: 14 residues. Trimming left V 4 bases short and J 0 bases short, with 10 bases between. Germline CDR1 reads SGHNT; CDR2 reads YYREEE (reference sequence).

There are a few counts of this clone. This sequence joins TRBV2 and TRBJ1-1, with TRBD1 matching 9 bases. V lost 6 bases, J lost 4 bases, and 6 bases stayed unmatched. Per germline, CDR1 SNHLY and CDR2 FYNNEI. CDR3 length: 14 amino acids. CDR3 sequence (DNA): TGTGCCAGCAGAAGGACAGGGGAGGCCACTGAAGCTTTCTTT. Amino acids: CASRRTGEATEAFF. Together with reference TRBV2 and TRBJ1-1, the CDR3 gives the full variable domain: EPEVTQTPSHQVTQMGQEVILRCVPISNHLYFYWYRQILGQKVEFLVSFYNNEISEKSEIFDDQFSVERPDGSNFTLKIRSTKLEDSAMYFCASRRTGEATEAFFGQGTRLTVV.

V and J are TRBV18 and TRBJ2-2; the D gene is possibly TRBD2 (5 bases). The V gene lost 2 bases and the J gene lost 8 bases, with 15 bases spanning the gap. The germline gives CDR1 KGHSH, CDR2 LQKENI. The CDR3 covers 15 residues. Here the CDR3 DNA reads TGTGCCAGCTCACCATTTTTGGAGGCTAGAGGGGAGCTGTTTTTT. Protein sequence: CASSPFLEARGELFF.